These T cell receptor beta chains were read from a single sample in a study of blood T cell repertoires in COVID-19. The repertoire was sequenced with immunoSEQ multiplex PCR; TCRdb's copy has only in-frame clones and lacks some. The table records 200,000 to 250,000 clones, approximately 82% of them present only once. The material sequenced was peripheral blood. The receptor set was obtained from a man in his forties or fifties with active or convalescent COVID-19. The CDR3 runs from the conserved cysteine through the conserved F or W. Each record gives: D gene, V gene, clone size, J gene, CDR3 protein, CDR3 DNA. The D gene is left open where the match is weak. Not every row has a clone size; where given, it reads once, few, many or a size class.

-	TRBV4-2	-	TRBJ1-5	CASSLYGQYNQPQHF	TGTGCCAGCAGCTTATATGGACAGTACAATCAGCCCCAGCATTTT
TRBD1	TRBV6-2/TRBV6-3	few	TRBJ2-7	CASSYVPGGLGEQYF	TGTGCCAGCAGTTACGTTCCAGGGGGCTTGGGAGAGCAGTACTTC
-	TRBV9	few	TRBJ1-2	CASSASWGGSHYGYTF	TGTGCCAGCAGCGCCTCTTGGGGGGGCAGCCACTATGGCTACACCTTC
TRBD1	TRBV27	-	TRBJ1-2	CASSFLTGQGYYGYTF	TGTGCCAGCAGTTTCCTCACGGGACAGGGGTACTATGGCTACACCTTC
-	TRBV7-6	-	TRBJ2-1	CASSPTPGGGYNEQFF	TGTGCCAGCAGCCCGACCCCAGGGGGAGGCTACAATGAGCAGTTCTTC
TRBD2	TRBV29-1	-	TRBJ2-3	CSVGRLAGGTTDTQYF	TGCAGCGTTGGAAGGCTAGCGGGAGGAACCACAGATACGCAGTATTTT
TRBD1	TRBV5-1	once	TRBJ2-2	CASSLEQGRGYNTGELFF	TGCGCCAGCAGCTTGGAACAGGGCAGGGGGTACAACACCGGGGAGCTGTTTTTT
-	TRBV6-6	-	TRBJ2-3	CASSRYGGLSTDTQYF	TGTGCCAGCAGCCGCTATGGGGGGTTAAGCACAGATACGCAGTATTTT
-	TRBV6-1	-	TRBJ2-3	CASSGRDTQYF	TGTGCCAGCAGTGGGAGGGATACGCAGTATTTT
-	TRBV7-2	-	TRBJ2-1	CASSLAPASTYEQFF	TGTGCCAGCAGCTTAGCCCCGGCTAGTACCTATGAGCAGTTCTTC
TRBD1	TRBV9	-	TRBJ1-2	CASSVGTGMIYGYTF	TGTGCCAGCAGCGTAGGGACAGGGATGATCTATGGCTACACCTTC
-	TRBV7-3	-	TRBJ1-6	CASSFGFSNSPLHF	TGTGCCAGCAGCTTCGGGTTCTCTAATTCACCCCTCCACTTT
TRBD2	TRBV10-1	-	TRBJ2-7	CASSALAEAYEQYF	TGCGCCAGCAGTGCGCTAGCGGAAGCGTACGAGCAGTACTTC
TRBD1	TRBV10-3	-	TRBJ2-3	CAIKSTGGMSDTQYF	TGTGCCATTAAGTCGACAGGGGGCATGTCAGATACGCAGTATTTT
TRBD2	TRBV7-8	-	TRBJ2-5	CASTGTSGRLETQYF	TGTGCCAGCACCGGGACTAGCGGGAGACTAGAGACCCAGTACTTC
TRBD2	TRBV4-1	once	TRBJ2-4	CASSQEGGLVKNIQYF	TGCGCCAGCAGCCAAGAAGGAGGACTAGTAAAAAACATTCAGTACTTC
TRBD1	TRBV19	-	TRBJ1-2	CASRSPGTADGYTF	TGTGCCAGTAGATCCCCCGGGACAGCAGATGGCTACACCTTC
-	TRBV5-1	few	TRBJ1-2	CASSASGTWDYGYTF	TGCGCCAGCAGCGCATCGGGGACATGGGACTATGGCTACACCTTC
TRBD1	TRBV5-5	-	TRBJ1-1	CASSLLGTGYTEAFF	TGTGCCAGCAGCCTATTGGGGACAGGGTACACTGAAGCTTTCTTT
-	TRBV28	-	TRBJ2-3	CASSTGGYTQYF	TGTGCCAGCAGCACCGGGGGATATACGCAGTATTTT
TRBD1	TRBV5-1	few	TRBJ1-1	CASKVGQGETEAFF	TGCGCCAGCAAGGTTGGACAGGGGGAAACTGAAGCTTTCTTT
-	TRBV5-6	-	TRBJ2-4	CASSLGRTNIQYF	TGTGCCAGCAGCTTGGGCAGAACCAACATTCAGTACTTC
TRBD2	TRBV2	-	TRBJ2-7	CASSRLLGLGRYEQYF	TGTGCCAGCAGCCGCCTTCTGGGACTAGGACGTTACGAGCAGTACTTC
-	TRBV28	-	TRBJ2-1	CASSLVQSSYNEQFF	TGTGCCAGCAGTTTAGTACAGAGCTCCTATAATGAGCAGTTCTTC
-	TRBV6-1	-	TRBJ1-6	CASRERQFLSSPLHF	TGTGCCAGCAGAGAGAGGCAGTTCCTTAGTTCACCCCTCCACTTT
-	TRBV28	-	TRBJ2-5	CASSLPQFQETQYF	TGTGCCAGCAGTTTACCACAGTTCCAAGAGACCCAGTACTTC
TRBD2	TRBV11-3	-	TRBJ2-1	CASSLASGSTYNEQFF	TGTGCCAGCAGCTTGGCTAGCGGGAGTACCTACAATGAGCAGTTCTTC
TRBD1	TRBV6-5	-	TRBJ1-2	CASSFDRGGSYTF	TGTGCCAGCAGTTTTGACAGGGGTGGGAGCTACACCTTC
TRBD2	TRBV10-2	-	TRBJ2-1	CASRDPGLALLGQFF	TGCGCCAGTAGAGACCCGGGACTAGCTCTTCTTGGGCAGTTCTTC
-	TRBV9	-	TRBJ2-2	CASSVPSHLSGNTGELFF	TGTGCCAGCAGCGTACCATCCCACTTATCGGGAAACACCGGGGAGCTGTTTTTT
TRBD1	TRBV5-6	-	TRBJ1-5	CASSLRQGARSNQPQHF	TGTGCCAGCAGCTTGCGGCAGGGGGCAAGGAGCAATCAGCCCCAGCATTTT
-	TRBV5-4	once	TRBJ1-1	CASSSTTVNTEAFF	TGTGCCAGCAGCAGTACGACAGTGAACACTGAAGCTTTCTTT
-	TRBV4-1	-	TRBJ2-5	CASSQRRAPSKETQYF	TGCGCCAGCAGCCAACGGAGGGCCCCCTCAAAGGAGACCCAGTACTTC
TRBD2	TRBV7-2	-	TRBJ2-5	CASRPSGGGTQYF	TGTGCCAGCAGACCAAGCGGGGGGGGGACCCAGTACTTC
TRBD1	TRBV2	-	TRBJ1-5	CASMDRGSSQPQHF	TGTGCCAGCATGGACAGGGGGAGCTCTCAGCCCCAGCATTTT
-	TRBV3-1/TRBV3-2	-	TRBJ2-7	CASSQARGSYEQYF	TGTGCCAGCAGCCAAGCGCGCGGTTCCTACGAGCAGTACTTC
-	TRBV15	-	TRBJ1-3	CATNSVYGNTIYF	TGTGCCACCAACAGCGTGTATGGAAACACCATATATTTT
-	TRBV7-8	-	TRBJ1-2	CASSLERLSGYTF	TGTGCCAGCAGCTTAGAGAGGCTCAGCGGCTACACCTTC
TRBD2	TRBV15	-	TRBJ2-7	CATSSGRASYEQYF	TGTGCCACCAGCAGCGGGAGGGCCTCCTACGAGCAGTACTTC
-	TRBV21-1	-	TRBJ2-1	CASSRDRDYNEQFF	TGTGCCAGCAGCAGGGACAGGGACTACAATGAGCAGTTCTTC
-	TRBV7-8	-	TRBJ2-7	CASSSGLLPYEQYF	TGTGCCAGCAGCTCAGGACTACTTCCCTACGAGCAGTACTTC
TRBD1	TRBV29-1	-	TRBJ1-2	CSVDRGHRGYGYTF	TGCAGCGTAGACAGGGGGCATAGGGGCTATGGCTACACCTTC
TRBD1	TRBV4-3	-	TRBJ1-6	CASSQDLDRGGSPLHF	TGCGCCAGCAGCCAAGACTTGGACAGGGGTGGTTCACCCCTCCACTTT
TRBD2	TRBV7-8	many	TRBJ2-1	CASSLRGAGEQFF	TGTGCCAGCAGCTTACGGGGAGCGGGAGAGCAGTTCTTC